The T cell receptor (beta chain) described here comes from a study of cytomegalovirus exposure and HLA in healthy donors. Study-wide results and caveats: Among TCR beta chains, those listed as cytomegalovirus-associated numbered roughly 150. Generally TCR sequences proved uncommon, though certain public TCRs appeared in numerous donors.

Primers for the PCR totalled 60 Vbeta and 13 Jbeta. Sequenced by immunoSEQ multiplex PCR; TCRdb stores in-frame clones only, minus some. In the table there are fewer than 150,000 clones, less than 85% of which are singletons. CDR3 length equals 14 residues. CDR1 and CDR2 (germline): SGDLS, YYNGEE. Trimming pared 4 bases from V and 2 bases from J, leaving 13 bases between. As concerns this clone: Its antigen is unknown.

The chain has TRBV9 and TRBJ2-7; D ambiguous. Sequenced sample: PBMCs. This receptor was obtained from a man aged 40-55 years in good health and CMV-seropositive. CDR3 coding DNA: TGTGCCAGCAGCCCAGAGGTGGATGCCTACGAGCAGTACTTC. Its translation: CASSPEVDAYEQYF.